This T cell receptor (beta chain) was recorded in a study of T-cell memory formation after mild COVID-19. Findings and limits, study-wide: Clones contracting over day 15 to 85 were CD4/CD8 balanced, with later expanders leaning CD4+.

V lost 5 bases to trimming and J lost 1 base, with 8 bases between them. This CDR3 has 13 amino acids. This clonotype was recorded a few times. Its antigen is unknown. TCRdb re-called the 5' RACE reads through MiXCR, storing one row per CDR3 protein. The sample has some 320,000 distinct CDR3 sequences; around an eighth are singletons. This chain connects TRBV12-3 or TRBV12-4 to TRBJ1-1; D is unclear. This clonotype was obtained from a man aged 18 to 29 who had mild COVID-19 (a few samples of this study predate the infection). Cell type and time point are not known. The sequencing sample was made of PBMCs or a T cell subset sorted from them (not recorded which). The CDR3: CASSKTENTEAFF. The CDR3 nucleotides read TGTGCCAGCAGTAAAACAGAGAACACTGAAGCTTTCTTT.